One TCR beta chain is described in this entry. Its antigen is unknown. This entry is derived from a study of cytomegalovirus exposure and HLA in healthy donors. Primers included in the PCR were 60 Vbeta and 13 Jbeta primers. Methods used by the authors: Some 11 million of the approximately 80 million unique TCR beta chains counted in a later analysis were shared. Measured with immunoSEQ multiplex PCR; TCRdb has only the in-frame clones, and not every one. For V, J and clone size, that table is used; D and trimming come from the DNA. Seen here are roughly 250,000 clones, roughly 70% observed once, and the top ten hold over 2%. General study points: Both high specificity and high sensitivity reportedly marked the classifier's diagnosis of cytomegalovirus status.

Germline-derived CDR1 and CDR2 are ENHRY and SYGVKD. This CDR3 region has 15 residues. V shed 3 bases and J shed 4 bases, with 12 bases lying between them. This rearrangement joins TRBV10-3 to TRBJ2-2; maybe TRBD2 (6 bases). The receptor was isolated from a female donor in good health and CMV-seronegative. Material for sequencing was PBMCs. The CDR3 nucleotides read TGTGCCATCAGTGAAGGAGGGGCCTTCACCGGGGAGCTGTTTTTT. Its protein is CAISEGGAFTGELFF.